This T cell receptor beta chain was sequenced during a study of cytomegalovirus exposure and HLA in healthy donors. The PCR was carried out with 60 Vbeta primers and 13 Jbeta primers. The table came from immunoSEQ multiplex PCR; TCRdb's copy has only in-frame clones and leaves some out. This table holds about 43,000 clones, around 62% found once. A word on this clone: Its matching antigen is unknown.

Findings and limits, study-wide: Altogether, 150 to 200 TCR beta chains were recorded as cytomegalovirus-associated.

V lost 1 base and J 7 bases, leaving 13 bases between the germline ends. The germline gives CDR1 GTSNPN, CDR2 SVGIG (reference sequence). There are 13 residues in the CDR3. This clonotype was obtained from a human donor in good health. The material sequenced was PBMCs. The rearrangement links TRBV30 to TRBJ1-2; possibly TRBD1 for D (6 bases). The CDR3 here is CAWSDAGASGYTF. The CDR3, as DNA: TGTGCCTGGAGTGATGCAGGGGCCAGTGGCTACACCTTC.